A selection of T cell receptor beta chains follows, all from one sample in a study of blood T cell repertoires in COVID-19. TCRdb's copy holds only in-frame clones and misses some; the assay was immunoSEQ multiplex PCR. The sample has 80,000 to 100,000 clones; about 90% are singletons. What was sequenced was peripheral blood. The origin of the receptors is a human donor in a cohort sampled during active COVID-19. Each CDR3 is given with its conserved first and last residue. D genes are given only for firm matches. Only part of the rows carry a size: once, few, many, or a class if the clone is expanded.

D gene: .; V gene: TRBV28; J gene: TRBJ2-3; clone size: .; CDR3 protein: CASRGLRTDTQYF; CDR3 DNA: TGTGCCAGCAGGGGCCTTCGCACAGATACGCAGTATTTT
D gene: TRBD1; V gene: TRBV27; J gene: TRBJ1-5; clone size: .; CDR3 protein: CASSLRTTGGNQPQHF; CDR3 DNA: TGTGCCAGCAGTTTGAGAACTACAGGGGGCAATCAGCCCCAGCATTTT
D gene: .; V gene: TRBV11-1; J gene: TRBJ2-7; clone size: once; CDR3 protein: CASSSRGSYEQYF; CDR3 DNA: TGTGCCAGCAGCTCCAGAGGCTCCTACGAGCAGTACTTC
D gene: .; V gene: TRBV23-1; J gene: TRBJ1-2; clone size: .; CDR3 protein: CASSPIPFGFKEGKAYGYTF; CDR3 DNA: TGCGCCAGCAGTCCGATTCCCTTCGGATTTAAGGAGGGGAAGGCCTATGGCTACACCTTC
D gene: .; V gene: TRBV19; J gene: TRBJ2-1; clone size: .; CDR3 protein: CASSLLFDSGQDYNEQFF; CDR3 DNA: TGTGCCAGTAGCCTCCTTTTTGACAGCGGGCAAGATTACAATGAGCAGTTCTTC
D gene: .; V gene: TRBV13; J gene: TRBJ2-1; clone size: .; CDR3 protein: CASSLSSEQFF; CDR3 DNA: TGTGCCAGCAGCTTAAGCTCTGAGCAGTTCTTC
D gene: TRBD2; V gene: TRBV3-1/TRBV3-2; J gene: TRBJ2-5; clone size: .; CDR3 protein: CASSPSGRETQYF; CDR3 DNA: TGTGCCAGCAGCCCCAGCGGGAGGGAGACCCAGTACTTC
D gene: TRBD2; V gene: TRBV2; J gene: TRBJ2-1; clone size: .; CDR3 protein: CASSARGDWSYNEQFF; CDR3 DNA: TGTGCCAGCAGTGCTCGGGGGGATTGGTCCTACAATGAGCAGTTCTTC
D gene: .; V gene: TRBV6-2/TRBV6-3; J gene: TRBJ2-7; clone size: .; CDR3 protein: CASSYSQVRWEQYF; CDR3 DNA: TGTGCCAGCAGTTACTCACAGGTCCGATGGGAGCAGTACTTC
D gene: .; V gene: TRBV4-3; J gene: TRBJ1-2; clone size: .; CDR3 protein: CASSQDRGGSNYGYTF; CDR3 DNA: TGCGCCAGCAGCCAAGATCGAGGAGGCAGTAACTATGGCTACACCTTC
D gene: TRBD1; V gene: TRBV6-5; J gene: TRBJ1-6; clone size: .; CDR3 protein: CASSYTGTANNSPLHF; CDR3 DNA: TGTGCCAGCAGTTACACCGGGACAGCCAATAATTCACCCCTCCACTTT
D gene: .; V gene: TRBV6-1; J gene: TRBJ1-1; clone size: once; CDR3 protein: CASSASPGQSGSTEAFF; CDR3 DNA: TGTGCCAGCAGTGCTTCACCAGGACAGTCCGGCTCCACTGAAGCTTTCTTT
D gene: .; V gene: TRBV7-2; J gene: TRBJ2-6; clone size: .; CDR3 protein: CASEGVFGANVLTF; CDR3 DNA: TGTGCCAGCGAAGGGGTTTTTGGGGCCAACGTCCTGACTTTC
D gene: .; V gene: TRBV10-3; J gene: TRBJ1-5; clone size: .; CDR3 protein: CAISPGVYQPQHF; CDR3 DNA: TGTGCCATCAGTCCCGGGGTTTATCAGCCCCAGCATTTT
D gene: TRBD2; V gene: TRBV4-3; J gene: TRBJ2-4; clone size: .; CDR3 protein: CASSQMLAGQNIQYF; CDR3 DNA: TGCGCCAGCAGCCAAATGCTAGCGGGCCAAAACATTCAGTACTTC
D gene: TRBD1; V gene: TRBV13; J gene: TRBJ2-5; clone size: .; CDR3 protein: CASSLRSGGETQYF; CDR3 DNA: TGTGCCAGCAGCTTACGGTCAGGGGGAGAGACCCAGTACTTC
D gene: TRBD1; V gene: TRBV5-1; J gene: TRBJ1-1; clone size: .; CDR3 protein: CASSLQPTGVNTEAFF; CDR3 DNA: TGCGCCAGCAGCTTACAGCCGACAGGGGTGAACACTGAAGCTTTCTTT
D gene: .; V gene: TRBV24-1; J gene: TRBJ2-3; clone size: .; CDR3 protein: CASNTGTDTQYF; CDR3 DNA: TGTGCCAGCAATACAGGGACAGATACGCAGTATTTT
D gene: .; V gene: TRBV29-1; J gene: TRBJ1-2; clone size: .; CDR3 protein: CSVPTTGSYGYTF; CDR3 DNA: TGCAGCGTTCCTACTACAGGGAGCTATGGCTACACCTTC
D gene: TRBD2; V gene: TRBV27; J gene: TRBJ2-7; clone size: .; CDR3 protein: CASAIRLAGVEDEQYF; CDR3 DNA: TGTGCCAGTGCCATCCGGTTAGCGGGAGTTGAGGACGAGCAGTACTTC
D gene: .; V gene: TRBV2; J gene: TRBJ1-2; clone size: .; CDR3 protein: CASSAERQSTF; CDR3 DNA: TGTGCCAGCAGTGCGGAGCGCCAAAGCACCTTC
D gene: .; V gene: TRBV7-9; J gene: TRBJ1-1; clone size: .; CDR3 protein: CASSLTIPGDYTEAFF; CDR3 DNA: TGTGCCAGCAGCTTAACGATACCGGGGGATTATACTGAAGCTTTCTTT
D gene: .; V gene: TRBV5-1; J gene: TRBJ1-6; clone size: few; CDR3 protein: CASSLAGNGENSPLHF; CDR3 DNA: TGCGCCAGCAGCTTGGCCGGGAATGGGGAGAATTCACCCCTCCACTTT
D gene: .; V gene: TRBV19; J gene: TRBJ2-2; clone size: .; CDR3 protein: CASFATANTGELFF; CDR3 DNA: TGTGCCAGTTTCGCGACAGCGAACACCGGGGAGCTGTTTTTT
D gene: .; V gene: TRBV7-2; J gene: TRBJ1-3; clone size: .; CDR3 protein: CASSLVPEGNTIYF; CDR3 DNA: TGTGCCAGCAGCTTAGTTCCAGAAGGAAACACCATATATTTT
D gene: TRBD2; V gene: TRBV5-4; J gene: TRBJ2-5; clone size: .; CDR3 protein: CASSFGRSGRTDQETQYF; CDR3 DNA: TGTGCCAGCAGCTTCGGGAGAAGCGGGAGGACCGACCAAGAGACCCAGTACTTC
D gene: .; V gene: TRBV5-6; J gene: TRBJ2-3; clone size: .; CDR3 protein: CASSIQIADTQYF; CDR3 DNA: TGTGCCAGCAGCATACAGATAGCGGATACGCAGTATTTT
D gene: .; V gene: TRBV7-7; J gene: TRBJ2-3; clone size: .; CDR3 protein: CASSQLSGGTDTQYF; CDR3 DNA: TGTGCTAGCAGCCAGCTGTCGGGGGGCACAGATACGCAGTATTTT
D gene: TRBD1; V gene: TRBV19; J gene: TRBJ1-5; clone size: .; CDR3 protein: CASSTLDRAVYSNQPQHF; CDR3 DNA: TGTGCCAGTAGCACTCTGGACAGGGCCGTCTATAGCAATCAGCCCCAGCATTTT
D gene: .; V gene: TRBV12-3/TRBV12-4; J gene: TRBJ2-5; clone size: .; CDR3 protein: CASSFGTQETQYF; CDR3 DNA: TGTGCCAGCAGTTTCGGGACACAAGAGACCCAGTACTTC
D gene: .; V gene: TRBV4-2; J gene: TRBJ2-3; clone size: .; CDR3 protein: CASSQDNQVTYF; CDR3 DNA: TGTGCCAGCAGCCAAGATAACCAGGTCACGTATTTT
D gene: TRBD1; V gene: TRBV28; J gene: TRBJ1-5; clone size: .; CDR3 protein: CASSLNLQQGYNQPQHF; CDR3 DNA: TGTGCCAGCAGTTTAAACCTTCAACAGGGGTACAATCAGCCCCAGCATTTT
D gene: .; V gene: TRBV2; J gene: TRBJ2-3; clone size: once; CDR3 protein: CASTRGWTDTQYF; CDR3 DNA: TGTGCCAGCACCCGCGGGTGGACAGATACGCAGTATTTT
D gene: TRBD2; V gene: TRBV7-9; J gene: TRBJ2-5; clone size: .; CDR3 protein: CASSPSGSGETQYF; CDR3 DNA: TGTGCCAGCAGCCCTAGCGGGAGCGGGGAGACCCAGTACTTC
D gene: TRBD1; V gene: TRBV27; J gene: TRBJ2-4; clone size: .; CDR3 protein: CASSSWDRARGYRGVNIQYF; CDR3 DNA: TGTGCCAGCAGTTCATGGGACAGGGCGCGAGGGTACCGGGGGGTAAACATTCAGTACTTC
D gene: .; V gene: TRBV7-8; J gene: TRBJ2-1; clone size: .; CDR3 protein: CASSSPGSRGGGEQFF; CDR3 DNA: TGTGCCAGCAGCTCCCCCGGGAGCCGGGGTGGCGGTGAGCAGTTCTTC
D gene: TRBD1; V gene: TRBV2; J gene: TRBJ2-3; clone size: .; CDR3 protein: CATDRDRGTDTQYF; CDR3 DNA: TGTGCCACCGACCGGGACAGGGGAACAGATACGCAGTATTTT
D gene: .; V gene: TRBV2; J gene: TRBJ1-2; clone size: .; CDR3 protein: CASTNRLQGYGYTF; CDR3 DNA: TGTGCCAGCACTAACCGATTACAGGGTTACGGCTACACCTTC
D gene: .; V gene: TRBV28; J gene: TRBJ2-7; clone size: .; CDR3 protein: CASSPGGQRAIPREQYF; CDR3 DNA: TGTGCCAGCAGTCCGGGGGGCCAGCGGGCTATACCTAGGGAGCAGTACTTC
D gene: .; V gene: TRBV2; J gene: TRBJ2-1; clone size: few; CDR3 protein: CASSEIPGNEQFF; CDR3 DNA: TGTGCCAGCAGTGAAATCCCGGGCAATGAGCAGTTCTTC
D gene: .; V gene: TRBV5-4; J gene: TRBJ2-5; clone size: .; CDR3 protein: CASSFRLAGEETQYF; CDR3 DNA: TGTGCCAGCAGCTTTCGCCTAGCAGGGGAGGAGACCCAGTACTTC
D gene: TRBD1; V gene: TRBV6-5; J gene: TRBJ1-1; clone size: .; CDR3 protein: CASSTQEGQGGPAFF; CDR3 DNA: TGTGCCAGCAGTACGCAGGAAGGACAGGGGGGGCCGGCTTTCTTT
D gene: .; V gene: TRBV29-1; J gene: TRBJ2-7; clone size: .; CDR3 protein: CSVVWVRDRFEQYF; CDR3 DNA: TGCAGCGTTGTTTGGGTCCGAGACAGGTTCGAGCAGTACTTC
D gene: .; V gene: TRBV29-1; J gene: TRBJ2-7; clone size: .; CDR3 protein: CSVFGVSTGSPYEQYF; CDR3 DNA: TGCAGCGTTTTCGGGGTCAGCACAGGGAGTCCCTACGAGCAGTACTTC
D gene: .; V gene: TRBV19; J gene: TRBJ2-1; clone size: .; CDR3 protein: CASSPRDSRSSYNEQFF; CDR3 DNA: TGTGCCAGTAGTCCTCGGGACTCGAGGAGCTCCTACAATGAGCAGTTCTTC
D gene: .; V gene: TRBV5-6; J gene: TRBJ1-4; clone size: .; CDR3 protein: CASSLGHVTEKLFF; CDR3 DNA: TGTGCCAGCAGCTTGGGACACGTCACGGAAAAACTGTTTTTT
D gene: TRBD2; V gene: TRBV19; J gene: TRBJ2-1; clone size: .; CDR3 protein: CASSKISGSIHNEQFF; CDR3 DNA: TGTGCCAGTAGTAAAATTAGCGGGAGTATCCACAATGAGCAGTTCTTC
D gene: .; V gene: TRBV4-1; J gene: TRBJ2-7; clone size: .; CDR3 protein: CASSQDLGSQQYF; CDR3 DNA: TGCGCCAGCAGCCAAGATCTAGGCAGCCAGCAGTACTTC
D gene: .; V gene: TRBV10-1; J gene: TRBJ1-3; clone size: .; CDR3 protein: CANSADRRSPIYF; CDR3 DNA: TGCGCCAACAGTGCCGACAGGCGAAGTCCCATATATTTT
D gene: TRBD2; V gene: TRBV4-2; J gene: TRBJ2-7; clone size: .; CDR3 protein: CASSQEGTGGYEQYF; CDR3 DNA: TGTGCCAGCAGCCAAGAAGGAACGGGAGGGTACGAGCAGTACTTC
D gene: TRBD1; V gene: TRBV9; J gene: TRBJ1-2; clone size: once; CDR3 protein: CASSVATGGNYGYTF; CDR3 DNA: TGTGCCAGCAGCGTAGCAACAGGGGGCAACTATGGCTACACCTTC